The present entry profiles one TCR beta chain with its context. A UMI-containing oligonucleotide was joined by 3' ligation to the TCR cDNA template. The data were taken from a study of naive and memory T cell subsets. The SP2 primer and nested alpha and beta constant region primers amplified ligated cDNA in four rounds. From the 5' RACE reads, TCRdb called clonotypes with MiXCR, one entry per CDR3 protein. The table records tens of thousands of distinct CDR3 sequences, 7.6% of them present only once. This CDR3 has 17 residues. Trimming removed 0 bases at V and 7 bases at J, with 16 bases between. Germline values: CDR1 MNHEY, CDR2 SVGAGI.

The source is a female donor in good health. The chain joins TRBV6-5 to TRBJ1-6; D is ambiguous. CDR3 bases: TGTGCCAGCAGTTACTCGGGAAAGCCGAACAAGAATTCACCCCTCCACTTT. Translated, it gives CASSYSGKPNKNSPLHF.